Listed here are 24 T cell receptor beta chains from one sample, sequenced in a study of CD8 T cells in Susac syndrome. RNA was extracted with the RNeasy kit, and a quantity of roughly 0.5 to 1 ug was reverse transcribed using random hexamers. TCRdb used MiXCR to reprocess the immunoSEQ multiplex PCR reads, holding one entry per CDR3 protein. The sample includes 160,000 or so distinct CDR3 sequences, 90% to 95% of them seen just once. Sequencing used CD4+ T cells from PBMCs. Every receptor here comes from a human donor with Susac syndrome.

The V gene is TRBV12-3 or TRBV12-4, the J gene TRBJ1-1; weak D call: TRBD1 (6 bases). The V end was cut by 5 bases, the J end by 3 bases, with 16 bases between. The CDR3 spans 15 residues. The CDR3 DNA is TGTGCCAGCAGTCCCTATGGGGGGCGAGACACTGAAGCTTTCTTT. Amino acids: CASSPYGGRDTEAFF.

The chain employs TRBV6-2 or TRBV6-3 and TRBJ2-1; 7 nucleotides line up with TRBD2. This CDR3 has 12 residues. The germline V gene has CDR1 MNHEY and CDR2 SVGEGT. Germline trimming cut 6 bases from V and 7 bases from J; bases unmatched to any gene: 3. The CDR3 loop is CASRTGGNEQFF. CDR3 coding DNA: TGTGCCAGCAGAACGGGGGGTAATGAGCAGTTCTTC.

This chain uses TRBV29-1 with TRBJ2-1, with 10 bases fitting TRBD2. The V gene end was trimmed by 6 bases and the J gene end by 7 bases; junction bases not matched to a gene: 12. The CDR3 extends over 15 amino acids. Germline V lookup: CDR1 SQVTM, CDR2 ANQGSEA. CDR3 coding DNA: TGCAGCGTCGTCCCGGAAAGCGGGGGGGCTAATGAGCAGTTCTTC. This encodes CSVVPESGGANEQFF.

CDR3 sequence: CASSLGGLAAQETQYF. The CDR3 DNA is TGTGCCAGCAGCTTGGGGGGACTAGCGGCCCAAGAGACCCAGTACTTC. This chain joins TRBV5-4 and TRBJ2-5, with 11 nucleotides matching TRBD2. Germline CDR1 is SGHNT and CDR2 is YYREEE (reference sequence). Trimming at V came to 0 bases and at J to 1 base, leaving 2 bases not matched to a gene. The CDR3 extends over 16 amino acids.

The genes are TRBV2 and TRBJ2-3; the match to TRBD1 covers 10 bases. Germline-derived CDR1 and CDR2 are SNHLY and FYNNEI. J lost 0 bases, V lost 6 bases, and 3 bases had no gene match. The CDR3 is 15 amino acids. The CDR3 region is CASSDRGRSTDTQYF. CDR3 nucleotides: TGTGCCAGCAGCGACAGGGGGCGAAGCACAGATACGCAGTATTTT.

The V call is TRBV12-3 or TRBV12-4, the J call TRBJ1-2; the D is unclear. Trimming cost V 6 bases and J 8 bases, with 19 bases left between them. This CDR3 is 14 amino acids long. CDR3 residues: CASSPRRGSLGYTF. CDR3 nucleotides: TGTGCCAGCAGCCCCCGACGGGGTTCATTGGGCTACACCTTC.

This CDR3 is CASSPQVGSGGDEQFF. CDR3 DNA: TGTGCCAGCAGCCCCCAGGTGGGTAGCGGGGGCGATGAGCAGTTCTTC. V usage is TRBV5-4 and J usage is TRBJ2-1, with 9 positions matching TRBD2. This CDR3 contains 16 residues. CDR1 is SGHNT and CDR2 is YYREEE in the germline V gene (reference sequence). Trimming removed 4 bases from V and 8 bases from J; junction bases left unmatched: 13.

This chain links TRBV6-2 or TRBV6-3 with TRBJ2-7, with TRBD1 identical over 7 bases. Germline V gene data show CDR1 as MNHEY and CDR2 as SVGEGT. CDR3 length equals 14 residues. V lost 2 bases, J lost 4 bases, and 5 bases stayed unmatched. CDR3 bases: TGTGCCAGCAGTTACCCGGGACAGAAATACGAGCAGTACTTC. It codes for CASSYPGQKYEQYF.

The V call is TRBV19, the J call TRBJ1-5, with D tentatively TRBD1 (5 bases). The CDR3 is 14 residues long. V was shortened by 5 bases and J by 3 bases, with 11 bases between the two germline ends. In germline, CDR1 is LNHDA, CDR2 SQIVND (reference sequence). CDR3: CASSGGFYNQPQHF. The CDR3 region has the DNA TGTGCCAGTAGTGGGGGGTTCTACAATCAGCCCCAGCATTTT.

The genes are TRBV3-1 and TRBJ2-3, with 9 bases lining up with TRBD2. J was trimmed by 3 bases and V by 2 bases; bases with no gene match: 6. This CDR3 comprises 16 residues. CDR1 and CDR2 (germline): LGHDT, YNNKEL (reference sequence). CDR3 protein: CASSQTRGGRTDTQYF. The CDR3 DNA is TGTGCCAGCAGCCAAACGCGGGGGGGCAGAACAGATACGCAGTATTTT.

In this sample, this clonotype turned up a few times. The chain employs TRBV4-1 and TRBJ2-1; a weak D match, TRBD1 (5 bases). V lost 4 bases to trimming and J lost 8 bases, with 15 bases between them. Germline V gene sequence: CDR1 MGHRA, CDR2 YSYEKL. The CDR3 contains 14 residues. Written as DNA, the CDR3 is TGCGCCAGCAGCCGCCAGGGCTCAACGTATGAGCAGTTCTTC. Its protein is CASSRQGSTYEQFF.

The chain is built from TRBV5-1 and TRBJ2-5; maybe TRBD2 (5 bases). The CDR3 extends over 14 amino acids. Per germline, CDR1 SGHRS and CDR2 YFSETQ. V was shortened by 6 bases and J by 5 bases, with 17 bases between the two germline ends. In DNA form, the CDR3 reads TGCGCCAGCACCCCCCGGGGAGACACGGAGACCCAGTACTTC. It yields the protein CASTPRGDTETQYF.

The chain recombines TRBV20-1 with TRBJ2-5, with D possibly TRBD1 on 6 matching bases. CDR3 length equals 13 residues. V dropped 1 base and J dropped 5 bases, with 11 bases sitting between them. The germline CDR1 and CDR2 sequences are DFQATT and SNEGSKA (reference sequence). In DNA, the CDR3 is TGCAGTGCTAGAGTGACAGGAGCGGAGACCCAGTACTTC. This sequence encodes CSARVTGAETQYF.

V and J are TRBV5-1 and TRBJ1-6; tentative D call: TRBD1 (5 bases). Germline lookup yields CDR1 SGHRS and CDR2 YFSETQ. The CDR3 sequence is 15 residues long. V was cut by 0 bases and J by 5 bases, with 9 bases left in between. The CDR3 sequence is CASSLALRDNSPLHF. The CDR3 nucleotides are TGCGCCAGCAGCTTGGCCCTCAGGGATAATTCACCCCTCCACTTT.

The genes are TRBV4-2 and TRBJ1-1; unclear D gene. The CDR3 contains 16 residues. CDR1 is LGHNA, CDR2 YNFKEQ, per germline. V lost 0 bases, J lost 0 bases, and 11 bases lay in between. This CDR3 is CASSQETTRLNTEAFF. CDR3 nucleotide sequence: TGTGCCAGCAGCCAAGAAACCACACGGTTGAACACTGAAGCTTTCTTT.

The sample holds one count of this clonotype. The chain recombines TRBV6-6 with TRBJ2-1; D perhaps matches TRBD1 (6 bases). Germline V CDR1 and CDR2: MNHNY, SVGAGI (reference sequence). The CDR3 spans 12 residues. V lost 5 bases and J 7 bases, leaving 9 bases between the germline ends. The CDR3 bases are TGTGCCAGCAGTGCCACAGGGAATGAGCAGTTCTTC. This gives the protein CASSATGNEQFF.

The CDR3 here is CASSRQGPYNEQFF. The CDR3 nucleotides read TGTGCCAGCAGCAGACAGGGGCCCTACAATGAGCAGTTCTTC. This rearrangement joins TRBV6-1 to TRBJ2-1; TRBD1 matches at 8 bases. Looked up from germline, CDR1 is MNHNS and CDR2 is SASEGT. The CDR3 runs to 14 residues. Trimming removed 6 bases from V and 2 bases from J; junction bases left unmatched: 3.

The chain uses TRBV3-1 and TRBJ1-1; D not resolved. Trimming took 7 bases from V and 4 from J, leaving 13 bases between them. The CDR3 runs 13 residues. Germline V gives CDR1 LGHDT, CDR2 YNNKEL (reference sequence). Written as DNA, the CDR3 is TGTGCCAGCATCGGAATGATGGGCACTGAAGCTTTCTTT. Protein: CASIGMMGTEAFF.

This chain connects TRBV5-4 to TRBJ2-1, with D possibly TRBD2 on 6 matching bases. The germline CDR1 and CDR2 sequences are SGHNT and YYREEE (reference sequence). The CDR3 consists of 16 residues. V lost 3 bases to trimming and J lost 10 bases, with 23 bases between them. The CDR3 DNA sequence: TGTGCCAGCAGCTCCCGAGGAGGGTGGAAATCACGGGAGCAGTTCTTC. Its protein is CASSSRGGWKSREQFF.

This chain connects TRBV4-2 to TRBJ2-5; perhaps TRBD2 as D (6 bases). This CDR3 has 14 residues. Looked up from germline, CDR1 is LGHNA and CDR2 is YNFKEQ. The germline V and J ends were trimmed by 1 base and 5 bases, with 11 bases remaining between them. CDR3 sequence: CASSQGRGAETQYF. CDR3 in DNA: TGTGCCAGCAGCCAAGGGCGCGGGGCCGAGACCCAGTACTTC.

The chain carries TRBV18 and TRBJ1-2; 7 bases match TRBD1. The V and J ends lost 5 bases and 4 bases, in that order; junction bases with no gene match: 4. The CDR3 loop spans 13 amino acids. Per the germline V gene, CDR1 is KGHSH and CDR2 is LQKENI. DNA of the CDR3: TGTGCCAGCTCAACGGGACAGCTCTATGGCTACACCTTC. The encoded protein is CASSTGQLYGYTF.

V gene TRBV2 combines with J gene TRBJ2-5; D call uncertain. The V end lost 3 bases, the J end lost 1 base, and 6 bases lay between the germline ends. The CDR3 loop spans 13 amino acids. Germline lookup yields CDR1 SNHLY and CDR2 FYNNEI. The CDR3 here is CASSDEVQETQYF. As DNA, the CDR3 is TGTGCCAGCAGTGATGAGGTCCAAGAGACCCAGTACTTC.

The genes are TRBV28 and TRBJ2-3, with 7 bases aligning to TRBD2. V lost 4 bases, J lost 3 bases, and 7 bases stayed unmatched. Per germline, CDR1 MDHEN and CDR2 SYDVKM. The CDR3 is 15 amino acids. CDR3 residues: CASSSAGEGTDTQYF. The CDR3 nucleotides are TGTGCCAGCAGTTCGGCGGGGGAGGGAACAGATACGCAGTATTTT.

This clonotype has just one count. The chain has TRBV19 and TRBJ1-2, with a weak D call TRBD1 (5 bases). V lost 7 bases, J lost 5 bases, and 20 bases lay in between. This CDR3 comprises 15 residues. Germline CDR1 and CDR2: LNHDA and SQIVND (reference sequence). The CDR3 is CASIPGPRDAYGYTF. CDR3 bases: TGTGCCAGTATCCCTGGTCCGAGGGACGCGTATGGCTACACCTTC.